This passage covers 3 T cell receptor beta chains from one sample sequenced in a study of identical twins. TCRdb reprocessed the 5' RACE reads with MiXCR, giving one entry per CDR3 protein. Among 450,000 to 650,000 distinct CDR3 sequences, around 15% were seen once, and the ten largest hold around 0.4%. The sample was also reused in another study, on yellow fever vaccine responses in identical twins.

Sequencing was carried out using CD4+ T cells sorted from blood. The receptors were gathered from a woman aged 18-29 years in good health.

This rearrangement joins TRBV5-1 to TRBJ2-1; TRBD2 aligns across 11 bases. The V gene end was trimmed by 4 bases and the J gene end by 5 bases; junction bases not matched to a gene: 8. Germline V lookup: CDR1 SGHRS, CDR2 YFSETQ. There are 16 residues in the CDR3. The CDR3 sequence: CASSPAASGGNNEQFF. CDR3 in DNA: TGCGCCAGCAGCCCGGCGGCTAGCGGGGGGAACAATGAGCAGTTCTTC.

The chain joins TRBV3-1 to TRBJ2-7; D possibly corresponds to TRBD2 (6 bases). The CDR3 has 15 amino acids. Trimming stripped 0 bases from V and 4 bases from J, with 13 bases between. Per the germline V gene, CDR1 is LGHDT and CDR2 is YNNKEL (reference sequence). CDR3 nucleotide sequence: TGTGCCAGCAGCCAAGAGCGTGCGGGAAGATACGAGCAGTACTTC. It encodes CASSQERAGRYEQYF.

This CDR3 reads CASSLDAGEGETQYF. CDR3 DNA sequence: TGTGCCAGCAGCTTAGATGCAGGGGAAGGAGAGACCCAGTACTTC. V usage is TRBV7-6 and J usage is TRBJ2-5; D perhaps matches TRBD1 (6 bases). Germline V lookup: CDR1 SGHVS, CDR2 FNYEAQ. The ends were cut back, 1 base at V and 4 bases at J, with 13 bases in the middle. The CDR3 has 15 residues. Drawing the rest from reference TRBV7-6 and TRBJ2-5, the complete variable domain is GAGVSQSPRYKVTKRGQDVALRCDPISGHVSLYWYRQALGQGPEFLTYFNYEAQQDKSGLPNDRFSAERPEGSISTLTIQRTEQRDSAMYRCASSLDAGEGETQYFGPGTRLLVL.